These 21 T cell receptor beta chains were sequenced from one sample in a study of T cell changes during pregnancy in multiple sclerosis. Here immunoSEQ multiplex PCR was the method, and the copy in TCRdb shows in-frame clones only, minus some. The table lists approximately 41,000 clones, 90% of them singletons. The sample consisted of CD8+ T cells from peripheral blood mononuclear cells, taken in the first trimester of pregnancy. The receptors come from a female donor with multiple sclerosis, enrolled in a pregnancy study.

The rearrangement joins TRBV6-6 to TRBJ1-2, with 10 bases identical to TRBD1. Germline-derived CDR1 and CDR2 are MNHNY and SVGAGI (reference sequence). The CDR3 loop spans 13 amino acids. V shed 6 bases and J 6 bases; nucleotides not matched to a gene: 4. The CDR3 coding sequence is TGTGCCAGCAGGGGGACAGGGGTGGATGGCTACACCTTC. As protein: CASRGTGVDGYTF.

The chain uses TRBV13 and TRBJ2-7, with 10 bases lining up with TRBD1. The germline CDR1 and CDR2 sequences are PRHDT and FYEKMQ (reference sequence). V lost 5 bases and J lost 3; bases outside the gene matches: 10. The CDR3 is 16 amino acids. CDR3 DNA: TGTGCCAGCAGCCCCCGGACAGGGGGGAGATACTACGAGCAGTACTTC. Its translation is CASSPRTGGRYYEQYF.

This sequence joins TRBV4-3 and TRBJ2-7; D possibly corresponds to TRBD1 (5 bases). The CDR3 length is 14 residues. The ends were cut back, 1 base at V and 2 bases at J, with 9 bases in the middle. Germline loops: CDR1 LGHNA, CDR2 YSLEER. The chain's CDR3 is CASSQGAGTYEQYF. The CDR3 bases are TGCGCCAGCAGCCAAGGGGCAGGGACCTACGAGCAGTACTTC.

The chain carries TRBV14 and TRBJ2-5, with 7 bases aligning to TRBD2. The CDR3 is made up of 15 amino acids. V gave up 1 base and J gave up 5 bases; unmatched junction bases: 7. CDR1 is SGHDN and CDR2 is FVKESK in the germline V gene. The CDR3 protein is CASSQGLPGRETQYF. In nucleotides, the CDR3 is TGTGCCAGCAGCCAAGGACTGCCCGGGAGGGAGACCCAGTACTTC.

This CDR3 reads CAVLSAGAAGELFF. The CDR3 coding sequence is TGTGCCGTCTTGTCTGCGGGAGCTGCCGGGGAGCTGTTTTTT. V and J are TRBV2 and TRBJ2-2, with 7 bases fitting TRBD2. The V segment lost 11 bases and the J segment 6 bases; nucleotides outside the gene matches: 12. The CDR3 has 14 amino acids. Germline lookup yields CDR1 SNHLY and CDR2 FYNNEI.

This rearrangement joins TRBV29-1 to TRBJ2-5, with 14 bases identical to TRBD2. The ends lost 3 bases at V and 7 bases at J; junction bases unmatched: 1. The CDR3 runs 13 residues. The germline V gene has CDR1 SQVTM and CDR2 ANQGSEA. The CDR3 loop reads CSVDGLAGGTQYF. Here the CDR3 DNA reads TGCAGCGTTGATGGACTAGCGGGGGGGACCCAGTACTTC.

The rearrangement links TRBV5-4 to TRBJ1-2; TRBD1 aligns across 7 bases. The V gene's germline CDR1 is SGHNT and CDR2 YYREEE (reference sequence). The trim removed 0 bases at V and 6 bases at J, leaving 2 bases unmatched. The CDR3 contains 13 residues. The CDR3 bases are TGTGCCAGCAGCTTGGGAGGGGGCGATGGCTACACCTTC. Its protein product is CASSLGGGDGYTF.

The V call is TRBV5-1, the J call TRBJ2-2, with 8 bases aligning to TRBD1. The trim removed 2 bases at V and 5 bases at J, leaving 8 bases unmatched. Germline V lookup: CDR1 SGHRS, CDR2 YFSETQ. This CDR3 has 16 residues. The CDR3 here is CASSLRRTGSTGELFF. DNA for the CDR3: TGCGCCAGCAGCTTACGTAGGACAGGGAGTACCGGGGAGCTGTTTTTT.

The chain recombines TRBV30 with TRBJ2-7; D not certain. The CDR3 extends over 11 amino acids. In germline, CDR1 is GTSNPN, CDR2 SVGIG (reference sequence). V was pared by 0 bases and J by 5 bases, with 5 bases between. The DNA of the CDR3 is TGTGCCTGGAGTGTAACTGACGAGCAGTACTTC. Translating gives CAWSVTDEQYF.

The V and J genes are TRBV7-9 and TRBJ1-2; 10 bases map to TRBD1. CDR3 length equals 14 residues. Unmatched junction bases numbered 5, after V lost 7 bases and J lost 3 bases. The germline V gene encodes CDR1 SEHNR and CDR2 FQNEAQ (reference sequence). The CDR3 here is CASNPGTGDYGYTF. CDR3 DNA: TGTGCCAGCAACCCCGGGACAGGGGACTATGGCTACACCTTC.

This chain links TRBV5-5 with TRBJ2-5; D gene unclear. The CDR3 is 14 amino acids. Per germline, CDR1 SGHKS and CDR2 YYEKEE (reference sequence). Trimming pared 4 bases from V and 2 bases from J, leaving 12 bases between. Here the CDR3 reads CASSAPVSQETQYF. In DNA, the CDR3 is TGTGCCAGCAGCGCCCCTGTTAGTCAAGAGACCCAGTACTTC.

The chain joins TRBV7-9 to TRBJ2-3; weak D call: TRBD2 (6 bases). Trimming left V 8 bases short and J 4 bases short, with 13 bases between. From germline, CDR1 is SEHNR and CDR2 FQNEAQ (reference sequence). The CDR3 contains 13 residues. The CDR3 loop is CASSVLAADTQYF. The CDR3 nucleotides are TGTGCCAGCTCGGTGTTAGCGGCAGATACGCAGTATTTT.

The CDR3 nucleotides are TGTGCCAGCAGCTTAGGGGCGGGAGATCAGTTCTTC. As protein: CASSLGAGDQFF. The chain employs TRBV7-9 and TRBJ2-1; 7 bases agree with TRBD2. The CDR3 extends over 12 amino acids. CDR1 is SEHNR, CDR2 FQNEAQ, per germline (reference sequence). Trimming took 1 base from V and 13 from J; bases not matched to a gene: 4.

J is TRBJ2-7 and V is TRBV2, with 8 nucleotides matching TRBD1. Germline CDR1 reads SNHLY; CDR2 reads FYNNEI. The J segment lost 2 bases and the V segment lost 8 bases, leaving 17 bases of the junction unmatched. This CDR3 is 17 amino acids long. The CDR3 loop is CASFKEHRDRRTYEQYF. DNA of the CDR3: TGTGCCAGCTTTAAGGAACATAGGGACAGGCGAACCTACGAGCAGTACTTC.

The chain joins TRBV18 to TRBJ2-1, with a weak D call TRBD2 (6 bases). Per germline, CDR1 KGHSH and CDR2 LQKENI. V gave up 2 bases and J gave up 1 base, with 6 bases separating them. The CDR3 runs to 14 residues. The CDR3 nucleotides read TGTGCCAGCTCACCAGGGAGGTCCTACAATGAGCAGTTCTTC. It translates to CASSPGRSYNEQFF.

The chain uses TRBV9 and TRBJ2-2; TRBD1 matches at 12 bases. This CDR3 spans 16 amino acids. In germline, CDR1 is SGDLS, CDR2 YYNGEE. V shed 4 bases and J 6 bases; nucleotides not matched to a gene: 7. In nucleotides, the CDR3 is TGTGCCAGCAGCCCGGGACAGGGGGCTTTGGCCGGGGAGCTGTTTTTT. This sequence encodes CASSPGQGALAGELFF.

J is TRBJ2-7 and V is TRBV9; 9 bases are shared with TRBD2. CDR3 length equals 17 residues. After removal of 3 bases from V and 0 bases from J, the junction contained 10 bases not matched to a gene. CDR1 SGDLS and CDR2 YYNGEE come from the germline V gene. CDR3 in DNA: TGTGCCAGCAGCGGTTGGGCTAGCGGGAAGGGCTCCTACGAGCAGTACTTC. Its protein is CASSGWASGKGSYEQYF. The entire variable domain, with the rest obtained from reference TRBV9 and TRBJ2-7, is as follows: DSGVTQTPKHLITATGQRVTLRCSPRSGDLSVYWYQQSLDQGLQFLIQYYNGEERAKGNILERFSAQQFPDLHSELNLSSLELGDSALYFCASSGWASGKGSYEQYFGPGTRLTVT.

This rearrangement joins TRBV14 to TRBJ1-1; a weak D match, TRBD1 (6 bases). V was trimmed by 2 bases and J by 6 bases, leaving 16 bases between them. The length of the CDR3 is 15 residues. The germline V gene encodes CDR1 SGHDN and CDR2 FVKESK. CDR3 nucleotide sequence: TGTGCCAGCAGCCAAATGACAGGCCCTACGGCTGAAGCTTTCTTT. Residues: CASSQMTGPTAEAFF.

This clone was detected only a few times. CDR3 amino acids: CASSQDRGRAGDTQYF. Written as DNA, the CDR3 is TGTGCCAGCAGCCAAGACCGCGGGAGGGCCGGGGATACGCAGTATTTT. The chain couples TRBV4-2 to TRBJ2-3, with 9 bases that match TRBD2. The CDR3 runs to 16 residues. V lost 0 bases, J lost 6 bases, and 7 bases stayed unmatched. The germline V gene has CDR1 LGHNA and CDR2 YNFKEQ.

CDR3 sequence reads: CAISSGSSTDTQYF. The CDR3 DNA sequence: TGTGCCATCAGCTCAGGGTCTAGCACAGATACGCAGTATTTT. The V call is TRBV10-3, the J call TRBJ2-3, with D maybe TRBD1 (5 bases). CDR1 is ENHRY, CDR2 SYGVKD, per germline. The CDR3 spans 14 residues. With 6 bases removed from V and 0 bases from J, the gap between germline ends came to 10 bases.

This chain links TRBV5-4 with TRBJ2-3, with a weak D call TRBD1 (6 bases). The length of the CDR3 is 13 residues. The V and J ends lost 0 bases and 4 bases respectively, with 6 bases between them. From germline, CDR1 is SGHNT and CDR2 YYREEE (reference sequence). CDR3: CASSLGGPDTQYF. For the CDR3, the DNA is TGTGCCAGCAGCTTGGGGGGGCCAGATACGCAGTATTTT.